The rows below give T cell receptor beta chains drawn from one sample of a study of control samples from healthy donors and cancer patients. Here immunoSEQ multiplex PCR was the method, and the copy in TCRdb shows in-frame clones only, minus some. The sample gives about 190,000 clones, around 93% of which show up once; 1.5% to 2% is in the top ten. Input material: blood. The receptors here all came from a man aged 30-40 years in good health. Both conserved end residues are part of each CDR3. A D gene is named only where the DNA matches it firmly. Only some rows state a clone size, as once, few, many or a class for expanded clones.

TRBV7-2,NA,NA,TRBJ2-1,TGTGCCAGCAGCTTACCTCGGGGGAGCGGCCCCAGGGGTGAGCAGTTCTTC,CASSLPRGSGPRGEQFF
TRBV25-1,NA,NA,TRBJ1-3,TGTGCCAGCACTAGAGGCTCTGGAAACACCATATATTTT,CASTRGSGNTIYF
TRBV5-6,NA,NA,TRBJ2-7,TGTGCCAGCGGCGGATACGAGCAGTACTTC,CASGGYEQYF
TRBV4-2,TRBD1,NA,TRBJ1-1,TGTGCCAGCAGCCAAGGGACAGGGACCGATGAAGCTTTCTTT,CASSQGTGTDEAFF
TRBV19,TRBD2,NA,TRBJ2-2,TGTGCCAGTAGACGGGAGGCAGTCACCGGGGAGCTGTTTTTT,CASRREAVTGELFF
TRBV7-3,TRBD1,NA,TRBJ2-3,TGTGCCAGCAGCTTCTCGACAGGGGGAACAGATACGCAGTATTTT,CASSFSTGGTDTQYF
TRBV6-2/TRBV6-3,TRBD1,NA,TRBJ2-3,TGTGCCAGCAACCCGCAGGGGGCCACAGATACGCAGTATTTT,CASNPQGATDTQYF
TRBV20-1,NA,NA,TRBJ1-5,TGCAGTGCTAGTAAGGGAGGGATTGGCAATCAGCCCCAGCATTTT,CSASKGGIGNQPQHF
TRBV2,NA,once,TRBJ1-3,TGTGCCAGCAGTGAGGTAGGAAGCACTGGAAACACCATATATTTT,CASSEVGSTGNTIYF
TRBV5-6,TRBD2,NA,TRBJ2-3,TGTGCCAGCAGCTTGCCAGCGGGGGGTAGCGGGGTTACGCAGTATTTT,CASSLPAGGSGVTQYF
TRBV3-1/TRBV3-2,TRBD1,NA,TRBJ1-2,TGTGCCAGCAGCCAAGGAGCGGGACAGGGGGCGCCGAACTATGGCTACACCTTC,CASSQGAGQGAPNYGYTF
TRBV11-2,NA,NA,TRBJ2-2,TGTGCCAGCAGCACGGGATCGAACACCGGGGAGCTGTTTTTT,CASSTGSNTGELFF
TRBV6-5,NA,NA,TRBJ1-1,TGTGCCGCAAGGCCGTTAATGAACACTGAAGCTTTCTTT,CAARPLMNTEAFF
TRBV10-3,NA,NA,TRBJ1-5,TGTGCCATCAGTGGGCAAACCAGCGGCCAGGATCGGCCCCAGCATTTT,CAISGQTSGQDRPQHF
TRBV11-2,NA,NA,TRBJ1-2,TGTGCCACCGGAGGGAACTATGGCTACACCTTC,CATGGNYGYTF
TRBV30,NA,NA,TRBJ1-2,TGTGCCTGGAGTCGCCAGGGTAACTATGGCTACACCTTC,CAWSRQGNYGYTF
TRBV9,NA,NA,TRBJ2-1,TGTGCCAGCAGCGATGGGGGGCTCTCCTACAATGAGCAGTTCTTC,CASSDGGLSYNEQFF
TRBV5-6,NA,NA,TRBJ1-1,TGTGCCAGCAGCTTTGGTGGGTCCCCCATTGAAGCTTTCTTT,CASSFGGSPIEAFF
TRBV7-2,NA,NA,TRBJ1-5,TGTGCCAGCAGCGGAGAGCTAAGCAATCAGCCCCAGCATTTT,CASSGELSNQPQHF
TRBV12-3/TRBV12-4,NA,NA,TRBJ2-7,TGTGCCAGCAGTTCCGGGCTACCCTACGAGCAGTACTTC,CASSSGLPYEQYF
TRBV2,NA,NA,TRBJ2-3,TGTGCCAGCCTGTTAAGGGGGGGTAGCACAGATACGCAGTATTTT,CASLLRGGSTDTQYF
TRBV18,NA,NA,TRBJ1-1,TGTGCCACCGCCGAGGGCATGAACACTGAAGCTTTCTTT,CATAEGMNTEAFF
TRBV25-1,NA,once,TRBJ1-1,TGTGCCAGTTTATCCAGGGGCACTGAAGCTTTCTTT,CASLSRGTEAFF
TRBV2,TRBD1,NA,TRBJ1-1,TGTGCCAGCAGCTCCGGACAGGGGCCCACTGAAGCTTTCTTT,CASSSGQGPTEAFF
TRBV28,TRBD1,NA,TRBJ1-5,TGTGCCAGCAGACCCGGGACAGGGGATACTCAGCCCCAGCATTTT,CASRPGTGDTQPQHF
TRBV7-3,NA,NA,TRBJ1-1,TGTGCCAGCAGCTTAGGGGCATCGAACACTGAAGCTTTCTTT,CASSLGASNTEAFF
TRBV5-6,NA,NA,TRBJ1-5,TGTGCCAGCAGCTTGCGGTTACAGAGCAATCAGCCCCAGCATTTT,CASSLRLQSNQPQHF
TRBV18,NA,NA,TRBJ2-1,TGTGCCAGCTCACCACAAAAGGGGTACAATGAGCAGTTCTTC,CASSPQKGYNEQFF
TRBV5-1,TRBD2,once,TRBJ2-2,TGCGCCAGCAGCAGGCTAGCGGGGCTCGCGAACACCGGGGAGCTGTTTTTT,CASSRLAGLANTGELFF
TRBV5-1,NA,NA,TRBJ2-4,TGCGCCAGCAGCCCCCAGACGGGAAACATTCAGTACTTC,CASSPQTGNIQYF
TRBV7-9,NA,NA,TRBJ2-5,TGTGCCAGCAGTACGAACATTTGGACAGAAAAGGTTGAAGAGACCCAGTACTTC,CASSTNIWTEKVEETQYF
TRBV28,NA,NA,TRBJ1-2,TGTGCCAGCAGTTTAAGCTATGACTACACCTTC,CASSLSYDYTF
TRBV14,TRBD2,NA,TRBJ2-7,TGTGCCAGCAGCCAAGACGCGCGACTAGCGTCCCCCTACGAGCAGTACTTC,CASSQDARLASPYEQYF
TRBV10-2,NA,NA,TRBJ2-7,TGCGCCAGCAGTGAGTCGTGGGGGCCCTACGAGCAGTACTTC,CASSESWGPYEQYF
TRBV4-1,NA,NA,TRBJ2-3,TGCGCCAGCAGCCAAGAAAGCCCCGGACAGAGCACAGATACGCAGTATTTT,CASSQESPGQSTDTQYF
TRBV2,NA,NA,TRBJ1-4,TGTGCCAGCACCCAAGGGACGTCCAGAACTAATGAAAAACTGTTTTTT,CASTQGTSRTNEKLFF
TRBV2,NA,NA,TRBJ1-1,TGTGCCAGCAGTGAAGGGCGAGAAGCTTTCTTT,CASSEGREAFF
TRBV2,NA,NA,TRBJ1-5,TGTGCCAGCAGTACAGATAGCAATCAGCCCCAGCATTTT,CASSTDSNQPQHF
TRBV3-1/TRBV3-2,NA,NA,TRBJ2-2,TGTGCCAGCAGCTTCGGGACGGGAAACACCGGGGAGCTGTTTTTT,CASSFGTGNTGELFF
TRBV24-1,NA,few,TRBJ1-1,TGTGCCACCAGTGATTTGCATGAGTCTAGTACGCCACTGAACATATGTTCTGAAGCTTTCTTT,CATSDLHESSTPLNICSEAFF
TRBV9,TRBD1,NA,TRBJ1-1,TGTGCCAGCAGCTCAGGGACAGCCGAAGCTTTCTTT,CASSSGTAEAFF
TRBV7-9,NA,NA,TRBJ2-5,TGTGCCAGCAGCCGCAGGGCAGGGGTTGCAGGGCAAGAGACCCAGTACTTC,CASSRRAGVAGQETQYF
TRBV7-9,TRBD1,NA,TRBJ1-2,TGTGCCAGCACCTACGACAGGGGCTATGGCTACACCTTC,CASTYDRGYGYTF
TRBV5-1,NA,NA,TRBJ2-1,TGCGCCAGCAGCCCTCAGGGGAGTTCCTACAATGAGCAGTTCTTC,CASSPQGSSYNEQFF
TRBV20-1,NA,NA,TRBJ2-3,TGCAGTGCTACGGAATGGGATACGCAGTATTTT,CSATEWDTQYF
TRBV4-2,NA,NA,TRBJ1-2,TGTGCCAGCAGCCAAGATCGTGCCCTCAACTATGGCTACACCTTC,CASSQDRALNYGYTF
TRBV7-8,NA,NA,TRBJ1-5,TGTGCCAGCAGCTTAGCGTTAGGGGTTACTAGCAATCAGCCCCAGCATTTT,CASSLALGVTSNQPQHF